These T cell receptor beta chains were read from a single sample in a study of breast tumors, draining lymph nodes, adjacent tissues. From the multiplex PCR reads, TCRdb called clonotypes with MiXCR, one entry per CDR3 protein. The sample holds 150,000 to 200,000 distinct CDR3 sequences; around a third are singletons and the top ten take about 4.3%. The sample consisted of axillary lymph node tissue. Every receptor here comes from a female donor with breast cancer. Some clones in this sample may be carry-over from other donors' samples. Both conserved end residues are part of each CDR3. The D gene is left open where the match is weak. Size values are once, few and many counts, or a class for expanded clones, and some rows have none.

d_call: .; clone_size: many; v_call: TRBV29-1; j_call: TRBJ1-2; cdr3_nt: TGCAGCGTTGACAGGGCTGGCTACACCTTC; cdr3_aa: CSVDRAGYTF
d_call: TRBD2; clone_size: .; v_call: TRBV20-1; j_call: TRBJ2-3; cdr3_nt: TGCAGTGCTAGTTGGCTAGCGGGGGGGCCGGGGGGTACGCAGTATTTT; cdr3_aa: CSASWLAGGPGGTQYF
d_call: .; clone_size: .; v_call: TRBV19; j_call: TRBJ2-7; cdr3_nt: TGTGCTAGAGATGCGGTGATTAGTAGCCCCTACGAGCAGTACTTC; cdr3_aa: CARDAVISSPYEQYF
d_call: .; clone_size: .; v_call: TRBV24-1; j_call: TRBJ2-3; cdr3_nt: TGTGCCACCAGTGATCCAGCGGCATCAAATGAGCAGTATTTT; cdr3_aa: CATSDPAASNEQYF
d_call: .; clone_size: many; v_call: TRBV6-1; j_call: TRBJ2-7; cdr3_nt: TGTGCCAGCAGTGAAACCCTCGGGGGAGCCTCCTACGAGCAGTACTTC; cdr3_aa: CASSETLGGASYEQYF
d_call: .; clone_size: .; v_call: TRBV11-2; j_call: TRBJ1-2; cdr3_nt: TGTGCCAGCAGCTTACCTCAAGGCTATGGCTACACCTTC; cdr3_aa: CASSLPQGYGYTF
d_call: TRBD1; clone_size: .; v_call: TRBV24-1; j_call: TRBJ2-7; cdr3_nt: TGTGCTCCCGGGACAGGGAGCTACGAGCAGTACTTC; cdr3_aa: CAPGTGSYEQYF
d_call: TRBD1; clone_size: many; v_call: TRBV19; j_call: TRBJ1-2; cdr3_nt: TGTGCCAGTAGTATAGCCTACGGGACAGGGAACGGTGGCTACACCTTC; cdr3_aa: CASSIAYGTGNGGYTF
d_call: TRBD1; clone_size: many; v_call: TRBV4-1; j_call: TRBJ1-4; cdr3_nt: TGCGCCAGCAGCCAAGATCGGGGGACAGGGTTCGAAAAACTGTTTTTT; cdr3_aa: CASSQDRGTGFEKLFF
d_call: .; clone_size: many; v_call: TRBV13; j_call: TRBJ1-1; cdr3_nt: TGTGCCAGCAGCTCCGGAGGGTGGTTTTTAGGAATCGGTATGAACACTGAAGCTTTCTTT; cdr3_aa: CASSSGGWFLGIGMNTEAFF
d_call: TRBD2; clone_size: many; v_call: TRBV28; j_call: TRBJ2-2; cdr3_nt: TGTGCCAGCAGTTTTTCGCGGGAGTCCTCCGGGGAGCTGTTTTTT; cdr3_aa: CASSFSRESSGELFF
d_call: .; clone_size: many; v_call: TRBV7-9; j_call: TRBJ2-1; cdr3_nt: TGTGCCAGCAGCTTAGTTTCAAGTCCTAACAATGAGCAGTTCTTC; cdr3_aa: CASSLVSSPNNEQFF
d_call: .; clone_size: .; v_call: TRBV20-1; j_call: TRBJ1-1; cdr3_nt: TGCAGTGCTAGGAGCTCTCTACCCGGGACTCAGGCTGAAGCTTTCTTT; cdr3_aa: CSARSSLPGTQAEAFF
d_call: TRBD1; clone_size: few; v_call: TRBV5-1; j_call: TRBJ1-1; cdr3_nt: TGCGCCAGCAGCTCCTGGGACAGGGGTATTACTGAAGCTTTCTTT; cdr3_aa: CASSSWDRGITEAFF
d_call: .; clone_size: many; v_call: TRBV7-9; j_call: TRBJ1-3; cdr3_nt: TGTGCCAGCAGCTTAGAGGTTTACCGACGAAACACCATATATTTT; cdr3_aa: CASSLEVYRRNTIYF
d_call: TRBD1; clone_size: .; v_call: TRBV7-3; j_call: TRBJ1-5; cdr3_nt: TGTGCCAGCAGCCCCGGACAGGGGAGCCAGCCCCAGCATTTT; cdr3_aa: CASSPGQGSQPQHF
d_call: TRBD2; clone_size: many; v_call: TRBV7-6; j_call: TRBJ2-3; cdr3_nt: TGTGCCAGCAGCCTAGGAGGGCTAGCGGGAGGGCCTGGCCCAGATACGCAGTATTTT; cdr3_aa: CASSLGGLAGGPGPDTQYF
d_call: .; clone_size: few; v_call: TRBV19; j_call: TRBJ1-1; cdr3_nt: TGTGCCAGTAGTACTACAGGGAGGACTGAAGCTTTCTTT; cdr3_aa: CASSTTGRTEAFF
d_call: TRBD2; clone_size: .; v_call: TRBV30; j_call: TRBJ2-2; cdr3_nt: TGTGCCTGGAGAAAACTAGCGGGGATCGGGGAGCTGTTTTTT; cdr3_aa: CAWRKLAGIGELFF
d_call: TRBD2; clone_size: many; v_call: TRBV9; j_call: TRBJ2-1; cdr3_nt: TGTGCCAGCAGCGTTGGGACTAGCGGTTCCTACAATGAGCAGTTCTTC; cdr3_aa: CASSVGTSGSYNEQFF
d_call: .; clone_size: .; v_call: TRBV7-6; j_call: TRBJ1-5; cdr3_nt: TGTGCCAGCAGCTTAGAGGGGTCCTACAATGAGCATTTT; cdr3_aa: CASSLEGSYNEHF
d_call: TRBD1; clone_size: few; v_call: TRBV13; j_call: TRBJ2-7; cdr3_nt: TGTGCCAGCAGCCTACCGGTGACAGGGATCCTTCCCTACGAGCAGTACTTC; cdr3_aa: CASSLPVTGILPYEQYF
d_call: TRBD1; clone_size: .; v_call: TRBV20-1; j_call: TRBJ2-5; cdr3_nt: TGCAGTGCTAGAGTCGGACAGGGGCGACAAGAGACCCAGTACTTC; cdr3_aa: CSARVGQGRQETQYF
d_call: .; clone_size: many; v_call: TRBV2; j_call: TRBJ1-6; cdr3_nt: TGTGCCAGCGGGTCGGCAGGGCTCGATTCACCCCTCCACTTT; cdr3_aa: CASGSAGLDSPLHF
d_call: .; clone_size: medium-sized; v_call: TRBV20-1; j_call: TRBJ1-6; cdr3_nt: TGCAGTGCTAGCGGGAATTATAATTCACCCCTCCACTTT; cdr3_aa: CSASGNYNSPLHF
d_call: .; clone_size: few; v_call: TRBV7-2; j_call: TRBJ1-1; cdr3_nt: TGTGCCAGCAGCTGGAAGGGGAGTACTGAAGCTTTCTTT; cdr3_aa: CASSWKGSTEAFF
d_call: .; clone_size: .; v_call: TRBV5-6; j_call: TRBJ2-2; cdr3_nt: TGTGCCAGCAGCCAGGGGGGGCCAGCCGTCGGGGAGCTGTTTTTT; cdr3_aa: CASSQGGPAVGELFF
d_call: .; clone_size: .; v_call: TRBV7-9; j_call: TRBJ1-6; cdr3_nt: TGTGCCAGCAGCTTAGCGGGCATTAGCGCTGGTTCACCCCTCCACTTT; cdr3_aa: CASSLAGISAGSPLHF
d_call: TRBD1; clone_size: .; v_call: TRBV6-2/TRBV6-3; j_call: TRBJ1-1; cdr3_nt: TGTGCCAGCCAGGACAGGACCACTGAAGCTTTCTTT; cdr3_aa: CASQDRTTEAFF
d_call: .; clone_size: .; v_call: TRBV5-1; j_call: TRBJ2-2; cdr3_nt: TGCGCCAGCAGCTACGGAGGGCCGAAGTGGGAGCTGTTTTTT; cdr3_aa: CASSYGGPKWELFF